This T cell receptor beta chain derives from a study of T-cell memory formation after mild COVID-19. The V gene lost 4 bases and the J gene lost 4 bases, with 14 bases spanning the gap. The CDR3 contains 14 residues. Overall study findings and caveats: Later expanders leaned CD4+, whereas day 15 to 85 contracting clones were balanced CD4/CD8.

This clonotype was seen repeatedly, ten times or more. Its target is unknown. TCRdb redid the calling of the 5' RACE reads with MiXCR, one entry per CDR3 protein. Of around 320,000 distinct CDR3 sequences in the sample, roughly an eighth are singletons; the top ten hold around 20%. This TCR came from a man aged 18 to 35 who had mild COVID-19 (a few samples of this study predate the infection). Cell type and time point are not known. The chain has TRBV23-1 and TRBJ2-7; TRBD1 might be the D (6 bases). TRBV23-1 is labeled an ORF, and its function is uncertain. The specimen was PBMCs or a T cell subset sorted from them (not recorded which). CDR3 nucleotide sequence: TGCGCCAGCAGTCCTCAGGGGCCAGGGTACGAGCAGTACTTC. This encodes CASSPQGPGYEQYF.